This note documents a single TCR beta chain sequence. This clone was detected only a few times. There is no known antigen for this receptor. No base-level quality is on record; no much larger clone is a single base apart. CDR1 and CDR2 are drawn from the germline V gene: MDHEN, SYDVKM. Its CDR3 holds 11 amino acids, cysteine through phenylalanine. Here the CDR3 DNA is all that survives: 33 bases in frame from base 1. The germline ends are 3 bases apart after V is trimmed by 5 bases and J by 4 bases. These data come from a study of STAT5B mutations in CD4+ large granular lymphocyte leukemia (dated 2022 in TCRdb). Context from the whole study: Among healthy controls, the CDR3 'QG' motif was associated with a particular HLA allele. The study compared the TCRbeta repertoires of patients with CD4+ T-cell large granular lymphocyte leukemia against the TCRbeta repertoires of healthy blood donors. Flow cytometry on FACSCanto II or FACSVerse showed that the purified fractions were more than 95% pure among lymphocytes. Overall study results and their limits: Each patient's main leukemic clonotypes were private, but about 27% of these clonotypes showed up at low frequency in the non-leukemic repertoires of other patients. The data were not HLA-matched, and the higher clonality in CD4+ T-LGLL than in CD8+ T-LGLL could be due to the relatively small sample size. Compared with healthy CD4+ repertoires, CD4-sorted patient repertoires appeared more clonal, and this difference remained even after the putative leukemic clones were removed. Enrichment of TRBV06-family usage was observed among the top patient clones (8/27) relative to healthy controls (2/35).

The healthy control group was made up of around 34 blood donors, and the Finnish Red Cross blood service supplied their buffy coats. All TCR-sequenced material derived from peripheral blood: patient blood samples and healthy donor buffy coats. Peripheral blood mononuclear cells were isolated by Ficoll-Hypaque gradient centrifugation. CD4+ cells were magnetically purified from the buffy coats of healthy controls. Genomic DNA was extracted with the Gentra Puregene Cell and Tissue kit and quantified on a Qubit 2.0 fluorometer. TCRbeta rearrangements were sequenced from genomic DNA using the immunoSEQ assay at survey resolution. As for the original processing: In the TCR sequencing data, the lowest productive clonotype frequency that could be detected was 2.59 x 10-5. Only productive TCRbeta rearrangements, defined as complete and in-frame sequences, were included in the analyses. Clonality for each sample was calculated as Simpson clonality in the immunoSEQ Analyzer version 3.0. Clones were categorized by frequency as very rare, small, medium, large (1-20%) or hyperexpanded (>20%). Generation probabilities were estimated with OLGA 1.2.3, V-gene circos plots were made with VDJtools, specificities were searched in VDJdb, and CDR3 motifs were identified with GLIPH. Drawn from immuneACCESS, this table holds only the in-frame rearrangements with V and J called that TCRdb kept. Clones are partly lost; checked studies trace under half to an unresolved V gene and leave the rest unexplained. Clone size and V and J calls were adopted from that table, with D and trimming inferred from the DNA. The sample has more than 30,000 clones on record, roughly 71% of them singletons. 2.5% to 3% of the sample is taken by the ten largest.

The origin of this receptor is a human donor in good health. In this chain, TRBV28 is recombined with TRBJ2-1, with no D gene named confidently. The sequenced sample was CD4+ T cells from blood buffy coats. The nucleotide sequence is given as TGTGCCAGCAGTGGTTACAATGAGCAGTTCTTC. Its coded protein is CASSGYNEQFF.